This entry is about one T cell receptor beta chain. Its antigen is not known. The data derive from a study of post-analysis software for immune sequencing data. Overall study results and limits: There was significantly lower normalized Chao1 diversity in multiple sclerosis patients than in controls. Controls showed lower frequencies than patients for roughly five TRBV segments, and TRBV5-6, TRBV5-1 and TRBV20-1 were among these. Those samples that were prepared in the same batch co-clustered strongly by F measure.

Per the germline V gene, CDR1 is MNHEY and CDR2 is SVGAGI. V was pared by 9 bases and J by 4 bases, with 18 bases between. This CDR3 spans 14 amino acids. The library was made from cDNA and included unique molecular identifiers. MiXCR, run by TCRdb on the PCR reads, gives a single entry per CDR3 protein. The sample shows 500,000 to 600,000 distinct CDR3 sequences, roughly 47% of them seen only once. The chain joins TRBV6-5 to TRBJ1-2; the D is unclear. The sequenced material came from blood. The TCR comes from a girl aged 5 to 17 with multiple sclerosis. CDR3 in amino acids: CASTSWARGYGYTF. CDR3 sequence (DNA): TGTGCCAGTACCTCTTGGGCACGAGGCTATGGCTACACCTTC.